One and the same sample provided the 27 T cell receptor beta chains below, sequenced in a study of blood T cell repertoires in COVID-19. Sequencing was performed with immunoSEQ multiplex PCR; in TCRdb, only in-frame clones are kept and a portion is missing. The sample has 190,000 or so clones, around 90% seen once. Source material: peripheral blood. These receptors were obtained from a man between 40 and 49 years old with acute or convalescent COVID-19.

V and J are TRBV7-6 and TRBJ1-6, with a weak D call TRBD1 (6 bases). The germline CDR1 and CDR2 sequences are SGHVS and FNYEAQ. The CDR3 has 15 residues. With 1 base removed from V and 2 bases from J, the gap between germline ends came to 6 bases. CDR3 sequence (DNA): TGTGCCAGCAGCTTAGGGGGGCCCTATAATTCACCCCTCCACTTT. Translated, it gives CASSLGGPYNSPLHF.

The genes are TRBV10-3 and TRBJ1-6, with D perhaps TRBD1 (6 bases). V lost 3 bases and J 9 bases, leaving 12 bases between the germline ends. The germline CDR1 and CDR2 sequences are ENHRY and SYGVKD. There are 14 residues in the CDR3. The CDR3 region has the DNA TGTGCCATCAGTGAAACGGGGGGCGTTTCACCCCTCCACTTT. It encodes CAISETGGVSPLHF.

The V gene is TRBV6-5, the J gene TRBJ2-3; 8 positions agree with TRBD1. J gave up 10 bases and V 11 bases, and 11 bases lay outside the gene matches. Looked up from germline, CDR1 is MNHEY and CDR2 is SVGAGI. CDR3 length equals 12 residues. The CDR3 here is CAGNDRGSSQYF. CDR3 DNA: TGTGCCGGAAACGACAGGGGTTCATCGCAGTATTTT.

The chain couples TRBV15 to TRBJ1-2; 7 positions match TRBD1. The CDR3 consists of 16 residues. In germline, CDR1 is LNHNV, CDR2 YYDKDF (reference sequence). J gave up 4 bases and V 2 bases, and 10 bases lay outside the gene matches. Written as DNA, the CDR3 is TGTGCCACCAGCAGATCGAGGACAGGTTCAGGCTATGGCTACACCTTC. It translates to CATSRSRTGSGYGYTF.

The genes are TRBV7-9 and TRBJ2-5; 7 bases fit TRBD1. The CDR3 sequence is 14 residues long. After removal of 4 bases from V and 4 bases from J, the junction contained 6 bases not matched to a gene. CDR1 and CDR2 from the germline V gene are SEHNR and FQNEAQ (reference sequence). The CDR3 reads CASSSGTAGETQYF. In DNA form, the CDR3 reads TGTGCCAGCAGCTCGGGGACAGCTGGAGAGACCCAGTACTTC.

Remarks on this clone: Different DNA sequences within this sample yield the same CDR3. V and J are TRBV5-1 and TRBJ1-1, with TRBD1 matching over 9 bases. Germline CDR1 SGHRS, CDR2 YFSETQ. After removal of 4 bases from V and 1 base from J, the junction contained 2 bases not matched to a gene. This CDR3 region has 14 residues. The CDR3 bases are TGCGCCAGCAGCCGGGGACAGGGGAACACTGAAGCTTTCTTT. Encoded protein: CASSRGQGNTEAFF.

The genes are TRBV6-5 and TRBJ2-7; TRBD2 is a possible D gene (6 bases). The germline CDR1 and CDR2 sequences are MNHEY and SVGAGI. V lost 2 bases to trimming and J lost 5 bases, with 10 bases between them. The CDR3 contains 13 residues. CDR3 in amino acids: CASSYGTGDEQYF. As DNA, the CDR3 is TGTGCCAGCAGTTACGGGACGGGAGACGAGCAGTACTTC.

The V and J genes are TRBV5-6 and TRBJ2-7; 9 bases agree with TRBD2. Germline CDR1 is SGHDT and CDR2 is YYEEEE. V gave up 4 bases and J gave up 4 bases; unmatched junction bases: 3. The CDR3 has 13 amino acids. The CDR3 spells CASSGGRGYEQYF. CDR3 nucleotide sequence: TGTGCCAGCAGCGGCGGGAGGGGTTACGAGCAGTACTTC.

The chain employs TRBV29-1 and TRBJ1-2; 11 bases map to TRBD1. The germline V gene encodes CDR1 SQVTM and CDR2 ANQGSEA. V was clipped by 5 bases and J by 8 bases; unmatched bases: 4. CDR3 length: 12 residues. CDR3 sequence reads: CSVRTGGEGYTF. The DNA for the CDR3 is TGCAGCGTTCGGACAGGGGGCGAAGGCTACACCTTC.

This chain links TRBV10-3 with TRBJ2-5; tentatively, D is TRBD2 (7 bases). Germline V gives CDR1 ENHRY, CDR2 SYGVKD. The V gene lost 3 bases and the J gene lost 1 base, with 9 bases spanning the gap. The CDR3 is made up of 14 amino acids. The CDR3 sequence is CAISEGGAQETQYF. CDR3 nucleotides: TGTGCCATCAGTGAAGGGGGGGCCCAAGAGACCCAGTACTTC.

V is TRBV7-9 and J is TRBJ1-2, with 7 bases identical to TRBD1. The germline V gene encodes CDR1 SEHNR and CDR2 FQNEAQ (reference sequence). This CDR3 has 16 amino acids. The V and J ends lost 5 bases and 6 bases, in that order; junction bases with no gene match: 15. The CDR3: CASSDSTGKEGNGYTF. DNA for the CDR3: TGTGCCAGCAGCGACTCGACAGGGAAGGAGGGGAATGGCTACACCTTC.

The rearrangement uses TRBV20-1 and TRBJ2-3; D possibly corresponds to TRBD2 (7 bases). V was trimmed by 3 bases and J by 2 bases, leaving 15 bases between them. The CDR3 consists of 15 residues. Germline V gene lookup returns CDR1 DFQATT and CDR2 SNEGSKA (reference sequence). Here the CDR3 DNA reads TGCAGTGCTAGTTTCGCGGGGGCCGTCACAGATACGCAGTATTTT. Translating gives CSASFAGAVTDTQYF.

Only one count was recorded for this clone. The gene calls are TRBV3-1 (or the pseudogene TRBV3-2) and TRBJ1-5; 8 positions match TRBD1. The CDR3 sequence is 14 residues long. Germline lookup yields CDR1 LGHDT and CDR2 YNNKEL (reference sequence). Germline trimming cut 5 bases from V and 2 bases from J; bases unmatched to any gene: 2. The CDR3 bases are TGTGCCAGCAGCGTGACAGGGGGCAATCAGCCCCAGCATTTT. Its translation is CASSVTGGNQPQHF.

The genes are TRBV30 and TRBJ1-6, with D tentatively TRBD1 (5 bases). The germline V and J ends were trimmed by 4 bases and 5 bases, with 9 bases remaining between them. Germline V gives CDR1 GTSNPN, CDR2 SVGIG (reference sequence). The CDR3 is 13 residues long. DNA of the CDR3: TGTGCCTGGAAACTGACAGATAATTCACCCCTCCACTTT. This encodes CAWKLTDNSPLHF.

This chain links TRBV7-9 with TRBJ1-1; unclear D gene. The V and J ends lost 3 bases and 0 bases respectively, with 17 bases between them. The CDR3 extends over 17 amino acids. Germline V lookup: CDR1 SEHNR, CDR2 FQNEAQ (reference sequence). CDR3 sequence: CASSFPPGPLMNTEAFF. The CDR3 coding sequence is TGTGCCAGCAGCTTCCCACCCGGTCCTTTAATGAACACTGAAGCTTTCTTT.

The chain combines TRBV9 with TRBJ1-6; no firm D call. Trimming took 2 bases from V and 0 from J, leaving 3 bases between them. There are 14 residues in the CDR3. Germline V gives CDR1 SGDLS, CDR2 YYNGEE. The CDR3 reads CASSVSSYNSPLHF. CDR3 nucleotides: TGTGCCAGCAGCGTGAGCTCCTATAATTCACCCCTCCACTTT.

The chain has TRBV7-2 and TRBJ1-2; D not resolved. The germline V gene has CDR1 SGHTA and CDR2 FQGNSA. Trimming removed 5 bases from V and 3 bases from J, with 7 bases in between. This CDR3 comprises 12 residues. DNA of the CDR3: TGTGCCAGCAGCCTTACAGACTATGGCTACACCTTC. Translation: CASSLTDYGYTF.

V and J are TRBV5-8 and TRBJ2-1; D might be TRBD1 (6 bases). Trimming took off 1 base at V and 1 base at J, with 12 bases between the two ends. The CDR3 is made up of 16 amino acids. CDR1 is SGHTS and CDR2 is YDEGEE in the germline V gene. The CDR3 loop reads CASSLNRERSYNEQFF. CDR3 in DNA: TGTGCCAGCAGCTTGAACAGGGAAAGGTCCTACAATGAGCAGTTCTTC.

The chain recombines TRBV15 with TRBJ1-1, with TRBD1 identical over 11 bases. Germline V gene lookup returns CDR1 LNHNV and CDR2 YYDKDF (reference sequence). This CDR3 region has 16 residues. Losses at the gene ends were 1 base for V and 6 bases for J; bases not matched to a gene: 7. The CDR3: CATSRGVPGQGAEAFF. Written as DNA, the CDR3 is TGTGCCACCAGCAGAGGCGTCCCGGGACAGGGGGCTGAAGCTTTCTTT.

This clone showed up just once. The V gene is TRBV9, the J gene TRBJ2-1; 7 nucleotides match TRBD2. The V gene's germline CDR1 is SGDLS and CDR2 YYNGEE. V lost 2 bases to trimming and J lost 2 bases; unmatched junction nucleotides: 4. The CDR3 has 15 residues. The CDR3 bases are TGTGCCAGCAGCGTGGGAGGGGACCCCTACAATGAGCAGTTCTTC. It is translated as CASSVGGDPYNEQFF.

The chain has TRBV27 and TRBJ2-2, with D possibly matching TRBD1 (6 bases). Germline V gene data show CDR1 as MNHEY and CDR2 as SMNVEV (reference sequence). The CDR3 totals 15 residues. Trimming left V 3 bases short and J 7 bases short, with 15 bases between. The DNA of the CDR3 is TGTGCCAGCAGTTTGGCAGGGGATCCCGGCGGGGAGCTGTTTTTT. Amino acid sequence: CASSLAGDPGGELFF.

J is TRBJ1-2 and V is TRBV3-1 (or the pseudogene TRBV3-2), with 9 bases identical to TRBD1. The CDR3 is made up of 16 amino acids. CDR1 is LGHDT, CDR2 YNNKEL, per germline (reference sequence). V gave up 3 bases and J gave up 0 bases; unmatched junction bases: 5. The CDR3 nucleotides are TGTGCCAGCAGCCAGGGACAGGGCGGCCCTAACTATGGCTACACCTTC. Amino acids: CASSQGQGGPNYGYTF.

The rearrangement links TRBV10-1 to TRBJ2-7; TRBD1 might be the D (6 bases). Germline-derived CDR1 and CDR2 are WNHNN and SYGVQD (reference sequence). The CDR3 totals 14 residues. V lost 4 bases to trimming and J lost 6 bases, with 16 bases between them. The CDR3 DNA reads TGCGCCAGCAGTGCTCCACAGGGACCCTGCGAGCAGTACTTC. Its protein is CASSAPQGPCEQYF.

This rearrangement joins TRBV18 to TRBJ1-3; the match to TRBD1 covers 7 bases. This CDR3 is 17 amino acids long. V was clipped by 3 bases and J by 0 bases; unmatched bases: 8. The V gene's germline CDR1 is KGHSH and CDR2 LQKENI. DNA for the CDR3: TGTGCCAGCTCACCTCTTAGACAGGGAGACTCTGGAAACACCATATATTTT. Amino acids: CASSPLRQGDSGNTIYF.

This clone was observed a handful of times. The chain links TRBV7-3 to TRBJ2-7; TRBD2 matches 10 bases. The length of the CDR3 is 15 residues. With 2 bases clipped from V and 1 base from J, the junction kept 2 bases outside the gene matches. Looked up from germline, CDR1 is SGHTA and CDR2 is FQGTGA. This CDR3 is CASSLASGGSYEQYF. The CDR3 DNA reads TGTGCCAGCAGCTTAGCTAGCGGGGGTTCCTACGAGCAGTACTTC.

The V gene is TRBV6-5, the J gene TRBJ2-7; TRBD1 matches 7 bases. V trimming: 4 bases; J trimming: 2 bases; junction bases outside the gene matches: 2. The germline V gene has CDR1 MNHEY and CDR2 SVGAGI. The CDR3 runs to 13 residues. The CDR3 bases are TGTGCCAGCAGTTGGGGACAGACCTACGAGCAGTACTTC. This codes for CASSWGQTYEQYF.

The chain links TRBV29-1 to TRBJ2-7; 10 bases are a match to TRBD1. Germline lookup yields CDR1 SQVTM and CDR2 ANQGSEA. The CDR3 is 14 amino acids. J lost 0 bases, V lost 6 bases, and 5 bases had no gene match. The CDR3 loop is CSVLRTGGSYEQYF. DNA for the CDR3: TGCAGCGTGCTCCGGACAGGGGGCTCCTACGAGCAGTACTTC.